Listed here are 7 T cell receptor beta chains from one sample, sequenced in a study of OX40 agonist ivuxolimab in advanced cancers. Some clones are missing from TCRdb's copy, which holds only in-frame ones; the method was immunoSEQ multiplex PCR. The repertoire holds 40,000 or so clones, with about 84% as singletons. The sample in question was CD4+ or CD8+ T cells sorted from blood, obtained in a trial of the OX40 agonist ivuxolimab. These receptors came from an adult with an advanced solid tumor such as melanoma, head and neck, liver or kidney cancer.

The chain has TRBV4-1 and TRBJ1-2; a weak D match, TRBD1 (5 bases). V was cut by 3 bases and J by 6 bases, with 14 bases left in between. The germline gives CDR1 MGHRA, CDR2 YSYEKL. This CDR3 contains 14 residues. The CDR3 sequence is CASSQPRGRDGYTF. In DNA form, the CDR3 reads TGCGCCAGCAGCCAGCCAAGGGGCAGGGATGGCTACACCTTC.

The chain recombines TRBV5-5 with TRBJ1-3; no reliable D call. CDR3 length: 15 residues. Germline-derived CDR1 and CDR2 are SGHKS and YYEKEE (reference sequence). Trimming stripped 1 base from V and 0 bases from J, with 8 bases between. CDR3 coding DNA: TGTGCCAGCAGCTTGCAGGTCTCCTCTGGAAACACCATATATTTT. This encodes CASSLQVSSGNTIYF. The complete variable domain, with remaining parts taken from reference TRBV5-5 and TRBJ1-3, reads DAGVTQSPTHLIKTRGQQVTLRCSPISGHKSVSWYQQVLGQGPQFIFQYYEKEERGRGNFPDRFSARQFPNYSSELNVNALLLGDSALYLCASSLQVSSGNTIYFGEGSWLTVV.

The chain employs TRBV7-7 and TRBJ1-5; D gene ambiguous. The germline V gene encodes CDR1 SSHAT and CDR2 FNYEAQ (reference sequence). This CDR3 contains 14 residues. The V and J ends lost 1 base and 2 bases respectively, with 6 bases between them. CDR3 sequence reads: CASSLVFGNQPQHF. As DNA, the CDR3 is TGTGCCAGCAGCTTAGTTTTCGGCAATCAGCCCCAGCATTTT.

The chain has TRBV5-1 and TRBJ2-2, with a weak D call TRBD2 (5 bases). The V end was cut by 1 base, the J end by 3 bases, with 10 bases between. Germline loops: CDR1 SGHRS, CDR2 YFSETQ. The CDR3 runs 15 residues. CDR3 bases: TGCGCCAGCAGCTTGAGGCGGGCGGACACCGGGGAGCTGTTTTTT. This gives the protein CASSLRRADTGELFF.

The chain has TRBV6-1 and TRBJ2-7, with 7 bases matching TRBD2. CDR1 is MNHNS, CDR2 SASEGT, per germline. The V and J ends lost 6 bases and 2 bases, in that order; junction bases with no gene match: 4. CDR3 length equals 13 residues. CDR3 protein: CASRQRGAYEQYF. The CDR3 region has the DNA TGTGCCAGCAGACAGCGGGGAGCCTACGAGCAGTACTTC.

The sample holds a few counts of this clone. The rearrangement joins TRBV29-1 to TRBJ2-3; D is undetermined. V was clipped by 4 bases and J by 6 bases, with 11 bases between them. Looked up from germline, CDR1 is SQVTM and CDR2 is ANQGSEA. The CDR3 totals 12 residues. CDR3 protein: CSVADGADTQYF. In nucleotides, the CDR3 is TGCAGCGTTGCGGACGGCGCGGATACGCAGTATTTT.

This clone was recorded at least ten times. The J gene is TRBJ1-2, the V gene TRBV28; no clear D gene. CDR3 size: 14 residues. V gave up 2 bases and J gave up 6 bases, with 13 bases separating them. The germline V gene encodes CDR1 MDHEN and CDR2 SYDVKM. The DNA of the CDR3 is TGTGCCAGCAGTTTAACGGACGCCCGCGATGGCTACACCTTC. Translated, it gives CASSLTDARDGYTF.